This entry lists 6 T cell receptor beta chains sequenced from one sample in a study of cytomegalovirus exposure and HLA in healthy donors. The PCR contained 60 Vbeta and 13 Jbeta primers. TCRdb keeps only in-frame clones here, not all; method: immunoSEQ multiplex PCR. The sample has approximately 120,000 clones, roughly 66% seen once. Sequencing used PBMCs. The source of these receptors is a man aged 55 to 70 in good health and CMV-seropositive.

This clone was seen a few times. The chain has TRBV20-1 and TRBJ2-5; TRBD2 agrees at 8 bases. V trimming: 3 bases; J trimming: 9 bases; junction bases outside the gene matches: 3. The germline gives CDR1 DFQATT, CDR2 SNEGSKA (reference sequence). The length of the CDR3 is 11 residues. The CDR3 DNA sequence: TGCAGTGCTAGCGGGGGGGAGCCCCAGTACTTC. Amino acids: CSASGGEPQYF.

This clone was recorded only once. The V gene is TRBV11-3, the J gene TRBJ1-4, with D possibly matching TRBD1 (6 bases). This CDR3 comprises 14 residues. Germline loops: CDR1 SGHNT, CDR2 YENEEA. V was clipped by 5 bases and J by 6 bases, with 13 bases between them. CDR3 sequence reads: CASSKGGRDEKLFF. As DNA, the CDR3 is TGTGCCAGCAGCAAGGGGGGGAGAGATGAAAAACTGTTTTTT.

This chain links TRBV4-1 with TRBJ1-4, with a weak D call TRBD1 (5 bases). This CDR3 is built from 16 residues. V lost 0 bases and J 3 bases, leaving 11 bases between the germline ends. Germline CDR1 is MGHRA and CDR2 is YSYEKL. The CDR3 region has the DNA TGCGCCAGCAGCCAAGATTTGGGGCTGGCTAATGAAAAACTGTTTTTT. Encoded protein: CASSQDLGLANEKLFF.

DNA for the CDR3: TGCGCCAGCAGCGAATTACAGGGAAAAGCTTTCTTT. Its protein is CASSELQGKAFF. This sequence joins TRBV5-1 and TRBJ1-1; a weak D match, TRBD1 (6 bases). V was clipped by 4 bases and J by 9 bases, with 13 bases between them. From germline, CDR1 is SGHRS and CDR2 YFSETQ. The CDR3 runs to 12 residues.

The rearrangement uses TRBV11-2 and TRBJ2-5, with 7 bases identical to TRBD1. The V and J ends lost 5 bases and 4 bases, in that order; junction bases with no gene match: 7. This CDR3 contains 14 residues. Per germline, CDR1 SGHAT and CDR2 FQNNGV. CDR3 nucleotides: TGTGCCAGCAGCCCTCAAAGGGGGCGAGAGACCCAGTACTTC. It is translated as CASSPQRGRETQYF.

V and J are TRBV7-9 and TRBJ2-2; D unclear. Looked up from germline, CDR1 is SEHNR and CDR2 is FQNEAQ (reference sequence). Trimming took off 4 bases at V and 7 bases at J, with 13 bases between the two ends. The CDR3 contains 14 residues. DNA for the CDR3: TGTGCCAGCAGCTCGCTGATACTTGACGGGGAGCTGTTTTTT. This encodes CASSSLILDGELFF.